This TCR beta chain was identified in a study of shared clonotypes between healthy human individuals. Study-wide background: Used for every donor were three CD4 naive, three CD4 memory, two CD8 naive and one CD8 memory plate.

Study-wide points: The rarefaction results pointed to incomplete sorted-subset sequencing despite large depth. Generation of non-shared clonotypes was less probable than generation of clonotypes shared by all four donors.

This clone has only a few counts. Its specificity is unknown. As processed by the authors: Filtering of immunoSEQ junctional sequences could not match full-length read filtering. Measured with immunoSEQ multiplex PCR; TCRdb has only the in-frame clones, and not every one. V and J calls and clone size are copied from that table; D and trimming were computed from the DNA. The data hold hundreds of thousands of clones, with less than 80% observed a single time. V gave up 0 bases and J gave up 5 bases; unmatched junction bases: 8. Germline V CDR1 and CDR2: SGHRS, YFSETQ. CDR3 length equals 16 residues. The V and J genes are TRBV5-1 and TRBJ2-3, with 8 bases that match TRBD2. The specimen was memory CD4+ T cells sorted from blood. Subset denoted: CD45RA-negative fraction. This receptor was taken from a woman aged 25 to 39 in good health. The CDR3 loop reads CASSLAPLAGQDTQYF. CDR3 in DNA: TGCGCCAGCAGCTTGGCCCCCTTAGCGGGACAAGATACGCAGTATTTT.